The table lists the clone carrying this T cell receptor beta chain with a few counts. This sample is drawn from a study of T-cell reconstitution after alpha-beta-depleted transplantation in children. Unique molecular identifiers were incorporated into the prepared TCRbeta library. TCRdb reprocessed the PCR reads with MiXCR, giving one entry per CDR3 protein. The data contain hundreds of thousands of distinct CDR3 sequences, approximately 29% of them singletons. Germline loops: CDR1 SGHVS, CDR2 FQNEAQ. With 3 bases removed from V and 4 bases from J, the gap between germline ends came to 12 bases. The CDR3 totals 15 residues.

This receptor was identified in a human donor who donated a stem cell graft to a child with aplastic anemia. The chain recombines TRBV7-8 with TRBJ2-2; possible D gene TRBD1, 5 bases. The starting material was PBMCs from the stem cell graft donor, obtained from the stem cell graft. CDR3 DNA: TGTGCCAGCAGCTTTCTCCAGGGTGGCACCGGGGAGCTGTTTTTT. Its translation is CASSFLQGGTGELFF.